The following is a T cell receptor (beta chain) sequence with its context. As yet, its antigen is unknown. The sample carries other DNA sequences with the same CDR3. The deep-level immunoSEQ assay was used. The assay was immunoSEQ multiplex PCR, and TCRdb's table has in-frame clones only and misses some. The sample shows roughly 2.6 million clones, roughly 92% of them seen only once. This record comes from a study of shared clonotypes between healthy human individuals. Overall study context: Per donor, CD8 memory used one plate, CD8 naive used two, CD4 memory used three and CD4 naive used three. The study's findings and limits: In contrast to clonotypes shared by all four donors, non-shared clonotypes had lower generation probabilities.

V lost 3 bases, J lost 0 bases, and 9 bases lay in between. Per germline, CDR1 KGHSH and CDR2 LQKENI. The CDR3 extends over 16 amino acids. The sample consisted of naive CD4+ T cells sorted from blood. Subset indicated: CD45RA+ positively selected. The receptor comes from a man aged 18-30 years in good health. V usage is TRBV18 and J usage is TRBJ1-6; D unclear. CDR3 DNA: TGTGCCAGCTCACCGACGGTGAGCTCCTATAATTCACCCCTCCACTTT. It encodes CASSPTVSSYNSPLHF.